The 29 T cell receptor beta chains given below trace back to one sample, sequenced in a study of cytomegalovirus exposure and HLA in healthy donors (TCRdb year 2017). Library preparation employed the immunoSEQ multiplex PCR assay. A mixture of 60 forward primers for TCR Vbeta segments and 13 reverse primers for TCR Jbeta segments was used in the multiplex PCR. Held by TCRdb, this immuneACCESS table contains in-frame sequences only and omits some clones. Under half of the omission traces to an unresolved V gene where checked; the cause of the rest is unknown. This sample is represented by about 130,000 clones; approximately 80% of them were singletons. The leading ten clones occupy more than 3% of the sample. Sequencing was performed on PBMCs. Receptors originate from a man aged 40-50 years in good health and CMV-seronegative.

A single count supports this clone. V is TRBV2 and J is TRBJ1-2; the match to TRBD1 covers 8 bases. This CDR3 is built from 14 residues. V dropped 3 bases and J dropped 8; count of bases not matched to a gene: 8. The germline gives CDR1 SNHLY, CDR2 FYNNEI. For the CDR3, the DNA is TGTGCCAGCAGTGAGGACAGGGTAAATGGAGGCTACACCTTC. It is translated as CASSEDRVNGGYTF.

The chain has TRBV6-1 and TRBJ1-3; D is perhaps TRBD1 (5 bases). The CDR3 contains 14 residues. Deletions cut 8 bases from V and 5 bases from J, with 16 bases between. Germline CDR1 and CDR2: MNHNS and SASEGT. The CDR3 region has the DNA TGTGCCAGCCACGGGGGGATACTCAGAAACACCATATATTTT. The encoded protein is CASHGGILRNTIYF.

The chain couples TRBV28 to TRBJ1-3; D perhaps matches TRBD1 (6 bases). The CDR3 loop spans 17 amino acids. V lost 5 bases, J lost 2 bases, and 19 bases lay in between. Germline V gene sequence: CDR1 MDHEN, CDR2 SYDVKM. CDR3 in amino acids: CASSTDLPGAAGNTIYF. CDR3 nucleotide sequence: TGTGCCAGCAGTACAGACTTGCCAGGGGCGGCTGGAAACACCATATATTTT.

The chain is built from TRBV2 and TRBJ1-5; D remains ambiguous. CDR3 length: 14 amino acids. Germline CDR1 reads SNHLY; CDR2 reads FYNNEI. Trimming removed 8 bases at V and 3 bases at J, with 14 bases between. DNA for the CDR3: TGTGCCAGCTCCCTAATGGGCGTCAATCAGCCCCAGCATTTT. Protein sequence: CASSLMGVNQPQHF.

This clone appeared a few times. The rearrangement links TRBV19 to TRBJ1-6, with unresolved D. This CDR3 has 15 residues. CDR1 and CDR2 (germline): LNHDA, SQIVND (reference sequence). V lost 5 bases, J lost 0 bases, and 8 bases lay in between. The CDR3: CASSPRPSYNSPLHF. CDR3 nucleotide sequence: TGTGCCAGTAGTCCCAGGCCCTCCTATAATTCACCCCTCCACTTT.

The rearrangement uses TRBV10-3 and TRBJ2-7; 7 nucleotides match TRBD1. Trimming at V came to 6 bases and at J to 9 bases, leaving 11 bases not matched to a gene. Germline V gene data show CDR1 as ENHRY and CDR2 as SYGVKD. CDR3 length: 13 amino acids. CDR3 sequence: CAIRPRQGGGQYF. DNA of the CDR3: TGTGCCATCAGACCAAGACAGGGTGGGGGGCAGTACTTC.

As regards this clone: Other DNA sequences of this sample code for an identical CDR3. The V call is TRBV7-6, the J call TRBJ2-3, with 8 bases that match TRBD2. In germline, CDR1 is SGHVS, CDR2 FNYEAQ. With 0 bases clipped from V and 2 bases from J, the junction kept 4 bases outside the gene matches. CDR3 length equals 16 residues. The CDR3 DNA reads TGTGCCAGCAGCTTAGCAGCGGGGGCCTCCACAGATACGCAGTATTTT. Encoded protein: CASSLAAGASTDTQYF.

The chain employs TRBV18 and TRBJ1-1; D is possibly TRBD1 (6 bases). The V end lost 3 bases, the J end lost 4 bases, and 15 bases lay between the germline ends. CDR1 is KGHSH, CDR2 LQKENI, per germline. The CDR3 is 15 residues long. The CDR3 coding sequence is TGTGCCAGCTCACCGGATCAGGGGATAGGCACTGAAGCTTTCTTT. Its protein product is CASSPDQGIGTEAFF. The variable domain in full, completed from reference TRBV18 and TRBJ1-1, reads NAGVMQNPRHLVRRRGQEARLRCSPMKGHSHVYWYRQLPEEGLKFMVYLQKENIIDESGMPKERFSAEFPKEGPSILRIQQVVRGDSAAYFCASSPDQGIGTEAFFGQGTRLTVV.

The V and J genes are TRBV19 and TRBJ1-2, with D hard to call. This CDR3 region has 14 residues. Trimming shortened V by 0 bases and J by 3 bases, and 8 bases separated the two germline ends. Germline CDR1 is LNHDA and CDR2 is SQIVND (reference sequence). The CDR3 here is CASSIEGSYYGYTF. The CDR3 nucleotides are TGTGCCAGTAGTATAGAGGGCAGTTACTATGGCTACACCTTC.

The rearrangement links TRBV2 to TRBJ1-1, with a possible D match to TRBD1 (6 bases). Germline values: CDR1 SNHLY, CDR2 FYNNEI. V lost 6 bases and J 3 bases, leaving 17 bases between the germline ends. The CDR3 sequence is 15 residues long. The CDR3 loop is CASRQLWTAHTEAFF. For the CDR3, the DNA is TGTGCCAGCAGACAACTGTGGACAGCGCACACTGAAGCTTTCTTT.

V gene TRBV7-2 combines with J gene TRBJ2-3; 8 nucleotides match TRBD1. The ends lost 2 bases at V and 1 base at J; junction bases unmatched: 5. The germline V gene has CDR1 SGHTA and CDR2 FQGNSA. The CDR3 has 16 amino acids. The CDR3 region is CASSLILGQGTDTQYF. Here the CDR3 DNA reads TGTGCCAGCAGCTTAATTCTGGGACAGGGCACAGATACGCAGTATTTT.

This clone appeared a single time. V and J are TRBV6-1 and TRBJ2-7, with 10 bases lining up with TRBD1. Germline V gene sequence: CDR1 MNHNS, CDR2 SASEGT. The V gene end was trimmed by 8 bases and the J gene end by 2 bases; junction bases not matched to a gene: 6. This CDR3 has 14 residues. CDR3 protein: CASGTGTGAYEQYF. In DNA form, the CDR3 reads TGTGCCAGCGGAACCGGGACAGGGGCCTACGAGCAGTACTTC.

The genes are TRBV6-1 and TRBJ1-5; D gene uncertain. Germline lookup yields CDR1 MNHNS and CDR2 SASEGT. V lost 4 bases, J lost 0 bases, and 13 bases lay in between. The CDR3 sequence is 16 residues long. CDR3 DNA sequence: TGTGCCAGCAGTGCTGTATTGCAGAATAGCAATCAGCCCCAGCATTTT. The encoded protein is CASSAVLQNSNQPQHF.

The chain employs TRBV7-8 and TRBJ2-3; no clear D. CDR1 is SGHVS and CDR2 is FQNEAQ in the germline V gene. The CDR3 totals 13 residues. V lost 5 bases to trimming and J lost 2 bases, with 8 bases between them. CDR3 DNA sequence: TGTGCCAGCAGCGTCATCAACACAGATACGCAGTATTTT. This translates into CASSVINTDTQYF.

The J gene is TRBJ2-7, the V gene TRBV7-2; 10 nucleotides align to TRBD1. With V trimmed by 5 bases and J by 3 bases, 7 bases remained unmatched. Germline CDR1 and CDR2: SGHTA and FQGNSA. This CDR3 spans 15 amino acids. CDR3 nucleotides: TGTGCCAGCAGCCCATCCGACAGGGGGCACTACGAGCAGTACTTC. The encoded protein is CASSPSDRGHYEQYF.

This clone came up a few times. The chain is built from TRBV6-6 and TRBJ2-5, with 11 bases matching TRBD2. Unmatched junction bases numbered 10, after V lost 5 bases and J lost 5 bases. Germline CDR1 reads MNHNY; CDR2 reads SVGAGI (reference sequence). This CDR3 is 16 amino acids long. The CDR3 nucleotides read TGTGCCAGCAGTCCCGGACTAGCGGGTTTGAGGGAGACCCAGTACTTC. Protein: CASSPGLAGLRETQYF.

This clone was observed once. The chain employs TRBV19 and TRBJ1-6, with 7 bases matching TRBD1. CDR1 is LNHDA, CDR2 SQIVND, per germline (reference sequence). This CDR3 spans 15 amino acids. V gave up 2 bases and J gave up 7 bases; unmatched junction bases: 5. This CDR3 is CASSITGERNSPLHF. In DNA form, the CDR3 reads TGTGCCAGTAGTATAACAGGGGAACGAAATTCACCCCTCCACTTT.

The rearrangement joins TRBV2 to TRBJ1-1; TRBD1 might be the D (6 bases). In germline, CDR1 is SNHLY, CDR2 FYNNEI. The CDR3 covers 14 residues. The germline V and J ends were trimmed by 5 bases and 4 bases, with 14 bases remaining between them. The CDR3 here is CASSRQAFSTEAFF. DNA for the CDR3: TGTGCCAGCAGTCGACAGGCCTTCAGCACTGAAGCTTTCTTT.

The rearrangement uses TRBV19 and TRBJ1-2; tentatively, D is TRBD1 (5 bases). This CDR3 is built from 13 residues. V was cut by 5 bases and J by 8 bases, with 15 bases left in between. Germline CDR1 is LNHDA and CDR2 is SQIVND (reference sequence). The CDR3 is CASSFGSGIGYTF. CDR3 DNA sequence: TGTGCCAGTAGTTTCGGTTCAGGGATAGGCTACACCTTC.

The V call is TRBV4-1, the J call TRBJ2-5; tentatively, D is TRBD2 (5 bases). Germline values: CDR1 MGHRA, CDR2 YSYEKL. The CDR3 is 13 amino acids. V lost 1 base and J lost 5, with 8 bases in between. CDR3 amino acids: CASSQGQRETQYF. CDR3 sequence (DNA): TGCGCCAGCAGCCAAGGGCAGCGGGAGACCCAGTACTTC.

The chain combines TRBV2 with TRBJ2-5; 13 nucleotides line up with TRBD2. The CDR3 contains 17 residues. Germline V gene lookup returns CDR1 SNHLY and CDR2 FYNNEI. V lost 6 bases and J lost 1; bases outside the gene matches: 8. CDR3 sequence reads: CASSLGLAGDSQETQYF. CDR3 nucleotide sequence: TGTGCCAGCAGCCTCGGACTAGCGGGAGACTCCCAAGAGACCCAGTACTTC.

V gene TRBV25-1 combines with J gene TRBJ1-2; D unresolved. The CDR3 contains 13 residues. The V gene lost 1 base and the J gene lost 8 bases, with 11 bases spanning the gap. Germline V CDR1 and CDR2: MGHDK, SYGVNS. The CDR3 DNA follows: TGTGCCAGCAGTGAATGGCAGGCAGGCGGCTACACCTTC. Its protein product is CASSEWQAGGYTF.

The CDR3 DNA reads TGTGCCAGCACGAGGATGGCTGACACAGATACGCAGTATTTT. Its protein is CASTRMADTDTQYF. The J gene is TRBJ2-3, the V gene TRBV7-9; D gene unclear. Germline V gene sequence: CDR1 SEHNR, CDR2 FQNEAQ (reference sequence). Trimming removed 7 bases from V and 2 bases from J, with 13 bases in between. The CDR3 is 14 amino acids.

The DNA of the CDR3 is TGCGCCAGCACCCCTCGCGGACAGGGTAATAACGAGCAGTACTTC. Translated, it gives CASTPRGQGNNEQYF. The chain couples TRBV5-1 to TRBJ2-7; 8 nucleotides align to TRBD1. Unmatched junction bases numbered 13, after V lost 6 bases and J lost 5 bases. CDR3 length: 15 amino acids. The germline CDR1 and CDR2 sequences are SGHRS and YFSETQ.

The V gene is TRBV7-3, the J gene TRBJ2-5; TRBD1 aligns across 9 bases. V lost 4 bases and J lost 4; bases outside the gene matches: 7. The V gene's germline CDR1 is SGHTA and CDR2 FQGTGA. The CDR3 length is 15 residues. CDR3 region: CASSSGQGLRETQYF. CDR3 in DNA: TGTGCCAGCAGCTCGGGACAGGGTTTGAGAGAGACCCAGTACTTC. Full variable domain (missing parts from reference TRBV7-3 and TRBJ2-5): GAGVSQTPSNKVTEKGKYVELRCDPISGHTALYWYRQSLGQGPEFLIYFQGTGAADDSGLPNDRFFAVRPEGSVSTLKIQRTERGDSAVYLCASSSGQGLRETQYFGPGTRLLVL.

The DNA for the CDR3 is TGTGCCAGCAGCGTAGGGGGGAGGATCTTGGGCGGGTGGGGCACAGATACGCAGTATTTT. Translated, it gives CASSVGGRILGGWGTDTQYF. The rearrangement uses TRBV9 and TRBJ2-3, with D tentatively TRBD2 (6 bases). The CDR3 loop spans 20 amino acids. V shed 0 bases and J shed 1 base, with 24 bases lying between them. CDR1 is SGDLS and CDR2 is YYNGEE in the germline V gene.

The V call is TRBV6-5, the J call TRBJ2-5, with D possibly being TRBD2 (7 bases). Deletions cut 0 bases from V and 2 bases from J, with 10 bases between. Germline assignment: CDR1 MNHEY and CDR2 SVGAGI. The CDR3 is 15 amino acids. The chain's CDR3 is CASSYSRGGQETQYF. Written as DNA, the CDR3 is TGTGCCAGCAGTTACTCGAGGGGGGGACAAGAGACCCAGTACTTC.

The V call is TRBV4-3, the J call TRBJ1-2, with D unclear. Trimming pared 4 bases from V and 5 bases from J, leaving 17 bases between. CDR3 length: 15 residues. Germline values: CDR1 LGHNA, CDR2 YSLEER. The CDR3 sequence: CASSPYSTELYGYTF. DNA for the CDR3: TGCGCCAGCAGCCCTTACTCCACAGAGTTGTATGGCTACACCTTC.

V is TRBV11-2 and J is TRBJ2-7; TRBD1 is a possible D gene (6 bases). V lost 3 bases, J lost 2 bases, and 8 bases lay in between. This CDR3 contains 13 residues. Germline loops: CDR1 SGHAT, CDR2 FQNNGV. This CDR3 is CASSLGATYEQYF. In DNA, the CDR3 is TGTGCCAGCAGCTTGGGGGCAACCTACGAGCAGTACTTC.